This T cell receptor (beta chain) was profiled in a study of cytomegalovirus exposure and HLA in healthy donors. Study-level background: Out of about 170 million T cells, an earlier analysis found around 120 million unique TCR beta sequences in total. There were approximately 80 million unique TCRs (from HLA-typed donors) in an early data release.

Turning to this clone: Its specificity is unknown.

Study-wide points: The authors later linked a missense DCLRE1C variant to TCR beta V- and J-gene trimming. Reportedly, HLA-A and HLA-B alleles of most subjects were accurately predicted from TCR beta.

This PCR relied on a set of 60 Vbeta primers and 13 Jbeta primers. TCRdb's table, derived via immunoSEQ multiplex PCR, lists solely in-frame clones and lacks some. The sample shows under 150,000 clones, about 79% of them seen only once. The CDR3 is 13 amino acids. Germline CDR1 SGHRS, CDR2 YFSETQ. The junction had 3 bases not matched to a gene; V was cut back by 5 bases and J by 2 bases. This TCR was sampled from a man in his forties in good health and CMV-seropositive. Sample: PBMCs. The chain links TRBV5-1 to TRBJ2-7, with 8 bases identical to TRBD1. For the CDR3, the DNA is TGCGCCAGCAGACAGGGGGACCCCTACGAGCAGTACTTC. Its translation: CASRQGDPYEQYF.